This TCR beta chain comes out of a study of immune characterization of retroperitoneal liposarcoma. V dropped 5 bases and J dropped 5; count of bases not matched to a gene: 0. This CDR3 region has 12 residues. CDR1 is KGHDR and CDR2 is SFDVKD in the germline V gene. The table lists this clonotype with a few counts. TCRdb reprocessed the PCR reads with MiXCR, giving one entry per CDR3 protein. The sample yields some 11,000 distinct CDR3 sequences, roughly 22% seen once. This TCR was sampled from a female donor with retroperitoneal liposarcoma. The chain has TRBV24-1 and TRBJ2-7, with 9 bases matching TRBD1. Specimen: blood. The CDR3 here is CATSGQGDEQYF. CDR3 bases: TGTGCCACCAGTGGACAGGGGGACGAGCAGTACTTC.